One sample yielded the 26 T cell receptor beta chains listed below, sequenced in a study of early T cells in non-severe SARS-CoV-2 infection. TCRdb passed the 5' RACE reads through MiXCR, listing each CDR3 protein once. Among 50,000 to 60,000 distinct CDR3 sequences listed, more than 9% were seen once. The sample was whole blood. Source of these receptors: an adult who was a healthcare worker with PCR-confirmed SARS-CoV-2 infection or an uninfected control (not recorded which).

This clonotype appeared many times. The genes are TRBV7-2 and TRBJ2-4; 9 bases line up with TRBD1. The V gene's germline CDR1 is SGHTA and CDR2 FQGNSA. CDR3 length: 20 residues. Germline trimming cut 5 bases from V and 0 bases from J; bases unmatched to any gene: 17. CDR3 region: CASSRGYRDRAFSAKNIQYF. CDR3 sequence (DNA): TGTGCCAGCAGCCGAGGGTACCGGGACAGGGCTTTTTCAGCCAAAAACATTCAGTACTTC. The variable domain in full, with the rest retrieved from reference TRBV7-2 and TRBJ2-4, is GAGVSQSPSNKVTEKGKDVELRCDPISGHTALYWYRQSLGQGLEFLIYFQGNSAPDKSGLPSDRFSAERTGGSVSTLTIQRTQQEDSAVYLCASSRGYRDRAFSAKNIQYFGAGTRLSVL.

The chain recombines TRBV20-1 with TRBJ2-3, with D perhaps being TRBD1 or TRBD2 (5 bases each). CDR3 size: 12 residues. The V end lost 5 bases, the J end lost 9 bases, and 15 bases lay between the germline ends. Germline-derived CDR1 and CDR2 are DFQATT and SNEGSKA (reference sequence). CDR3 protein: CSALGGDGTQYF. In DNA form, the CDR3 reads TGCAGTGCTCTGGGTGGGGACGGAACGCAGTATTTT.

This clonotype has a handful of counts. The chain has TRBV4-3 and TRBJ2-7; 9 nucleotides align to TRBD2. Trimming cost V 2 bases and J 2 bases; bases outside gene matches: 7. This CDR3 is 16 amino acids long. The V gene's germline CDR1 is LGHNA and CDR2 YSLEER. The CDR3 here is CASSQQLAGAAYEQYF. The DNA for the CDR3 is TGCGCCAGCAGCCAACAACTAGCGGGCGCGGCCTACGAGCAGTACTTC.

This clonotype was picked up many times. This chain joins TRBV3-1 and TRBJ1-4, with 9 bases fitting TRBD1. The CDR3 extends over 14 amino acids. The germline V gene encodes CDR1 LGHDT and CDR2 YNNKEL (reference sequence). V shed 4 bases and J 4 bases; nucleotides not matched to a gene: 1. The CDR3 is CASSPGQGNEKLFF. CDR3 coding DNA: TGTGCCAGCAGCCCGGGACAGGGTAATGAAAAACTGTTTTTT.

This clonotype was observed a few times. CDR3 DNA: TGTGCCAGCAGTTGGGACAGATTACAGCCCCAGCATTTT. The encoded protein is CASSWDRLQPQHF. This sequence joins TRBV12-3 or TRBV12-4 and TRBJ1-5, with 7 bases aligning to TRBD1. This CDR3 spans 13 amino acids. J was trimmed by 7 bases and V by 4 bases; bases with no gene match: 4.

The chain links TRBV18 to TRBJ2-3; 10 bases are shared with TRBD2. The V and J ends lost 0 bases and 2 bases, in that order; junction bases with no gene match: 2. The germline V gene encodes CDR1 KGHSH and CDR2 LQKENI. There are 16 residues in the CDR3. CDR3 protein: CASSPPSGGLTDTQYF. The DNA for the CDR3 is TGTGCCAGCTCACCACCTAGCGGGGGGCTCACAGATACGCAGTATTTT.

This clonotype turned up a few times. The CDR3: CASSLGGGDYEQYF. CDR3 DNA sequence: TGTGCCAGCAGCTTGGGCGGAGGGGACTACGAGCAGTACTTC. The chain recombines TRBV5-4 with TRBJ2-7, with TRBD2 as a possible D gene (6 bases). Germline CDR1 and CDR2: SGHNT and YYREEE (reference sequence). V was pared by 0 bases and J by 3 bases, with 10 bases between. The length of the CDR3 is 14 residues.

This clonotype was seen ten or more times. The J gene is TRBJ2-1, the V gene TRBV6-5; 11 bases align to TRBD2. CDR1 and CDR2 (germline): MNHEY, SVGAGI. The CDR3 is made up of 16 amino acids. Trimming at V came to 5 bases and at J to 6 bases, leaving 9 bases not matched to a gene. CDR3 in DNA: TGTGCCAGCAGTCCCTCACTAGCGGGGGCGGGCAATGAGCAGTTCTTC. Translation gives CASSPSLAGAGNEQFF.

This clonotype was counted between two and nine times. In DNA, the CDR3 is TGCGCCAGCACCCTAAGTGAGGGGGCTGGCACAGATACGCAGTATTTT. Amino acids: CASTLSEGAGTDTQYF. This chain uses TRBV4-3 with TRBJ2-3, with 7 nucleotides matching TRBD1. The CDR3 has 16 amino acids. J was trimmed by 1 base and V by 7 bases; bases with no gene match: 11. Germline assignment: CDR1 LGHNA and CDR2 YSLEER.

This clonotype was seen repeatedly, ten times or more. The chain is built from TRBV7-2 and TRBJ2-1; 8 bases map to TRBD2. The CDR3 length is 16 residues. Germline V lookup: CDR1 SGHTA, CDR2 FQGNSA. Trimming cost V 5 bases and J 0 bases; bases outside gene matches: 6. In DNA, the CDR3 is TGTGCCAGCAGCGGCCGGGGGGGATACTCCTACAATGAGCAGTTCTTC. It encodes CASSGRGGYSYNEQFF.

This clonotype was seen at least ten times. CDR3 region: CASSTSPPDFYEQYF. The CDR3 region has the DNA TGTGCCAGCAGTACCTCCCCCCCAGACTTCTACGAGCAGTACTTC. The V and J genes are TRBV2 and TRBJ2-7; D is undetermined. Germline CDR1 and CDR2: SNHLY and FYNNEI. The CDR3 totals 15 residues. V lost 5 bases, J lost 3 bases, and 17 bases lay in between.

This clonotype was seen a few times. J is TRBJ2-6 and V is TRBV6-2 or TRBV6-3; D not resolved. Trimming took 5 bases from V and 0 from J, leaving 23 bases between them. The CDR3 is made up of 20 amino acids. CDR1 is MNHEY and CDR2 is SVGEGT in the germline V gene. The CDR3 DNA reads TGTGCCAGCAGTCCCTCTGGAGTCGCCCTAACCCACTCTGGGGCCAACGTCCTGACTTTC. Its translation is CASSPSGVALTHSGANVLTF.

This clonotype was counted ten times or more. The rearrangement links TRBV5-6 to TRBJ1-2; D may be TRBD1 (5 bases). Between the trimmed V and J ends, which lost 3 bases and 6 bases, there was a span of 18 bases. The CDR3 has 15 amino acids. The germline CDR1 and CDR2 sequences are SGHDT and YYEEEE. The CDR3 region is CASSWDFGTSHGYTF. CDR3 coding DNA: TGTGCCAGCAGCTGGGACTTCGGAACCTCTCATGGCTACACCTTC.

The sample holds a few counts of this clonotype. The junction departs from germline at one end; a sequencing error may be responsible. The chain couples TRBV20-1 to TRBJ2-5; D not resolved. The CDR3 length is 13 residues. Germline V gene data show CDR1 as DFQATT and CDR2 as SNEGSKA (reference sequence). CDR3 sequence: CATPSLYQETQYF. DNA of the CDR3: TGTGCCACCCCCTCACTGTACCAAGAGACCCAGTACTTC.

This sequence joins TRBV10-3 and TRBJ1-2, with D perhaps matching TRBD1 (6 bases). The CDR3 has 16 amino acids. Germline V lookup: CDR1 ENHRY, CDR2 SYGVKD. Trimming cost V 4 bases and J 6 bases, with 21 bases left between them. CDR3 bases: TGTGCCATCAGTGCACAGGCGGTTGGACAGAATGATGGCTACACCTTC. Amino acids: CAISAQAVGQNDGYTF.

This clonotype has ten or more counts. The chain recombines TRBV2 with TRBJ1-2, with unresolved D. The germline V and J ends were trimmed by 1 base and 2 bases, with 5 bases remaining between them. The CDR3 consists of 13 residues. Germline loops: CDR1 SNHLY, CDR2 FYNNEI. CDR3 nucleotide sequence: TGTGCCAGCAGTGAAGGGACCAACTATGGCTACACCTTC. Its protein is CASSEGTNYGYTF.

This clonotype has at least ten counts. In nucleotides, the CDR3 is TGTGCCTGGAGTAACAGGGGGCGAAACGAGCAGTACTTC. Encoded protein: CAWSNRGRNEQYF. This chain links TRBV30 with TRBJ2-7; 9 bases agree with TRBD1. This CDR3 contains 13 residues. Germline trimming cut 2 bases from V and 5 bases from J; bases unmatched to any gene: 4. The germline CDR1 and CDR2 sequences are GTSNPN and SVGIG (reference sequence).

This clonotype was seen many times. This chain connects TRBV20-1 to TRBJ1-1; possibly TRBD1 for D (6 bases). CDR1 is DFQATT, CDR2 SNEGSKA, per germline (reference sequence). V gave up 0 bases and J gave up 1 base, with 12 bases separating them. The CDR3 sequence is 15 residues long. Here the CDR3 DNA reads TGCAGTGCTAGAGATTTGGACAGCCAGAACACTGAAGCTTTCTTT. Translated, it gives CSARDLDSQNTEAFF.

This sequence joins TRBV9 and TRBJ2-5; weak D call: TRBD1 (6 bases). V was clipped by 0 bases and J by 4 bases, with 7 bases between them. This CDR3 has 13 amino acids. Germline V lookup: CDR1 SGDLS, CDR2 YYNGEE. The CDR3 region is CASSVDRAETQYF. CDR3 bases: TGTGCCAGCAGCGTAGACAGGGCAGAGACCCAGTACTTC.

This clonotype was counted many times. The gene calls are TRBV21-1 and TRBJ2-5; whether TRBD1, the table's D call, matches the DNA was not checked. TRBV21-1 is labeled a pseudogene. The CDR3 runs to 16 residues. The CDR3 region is CASSKGIGGGIETQYF. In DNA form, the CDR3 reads TGTGCCAGCAGCAAAGGGATCGGGGGCGGAATCGAGACCCAGTACTTC.

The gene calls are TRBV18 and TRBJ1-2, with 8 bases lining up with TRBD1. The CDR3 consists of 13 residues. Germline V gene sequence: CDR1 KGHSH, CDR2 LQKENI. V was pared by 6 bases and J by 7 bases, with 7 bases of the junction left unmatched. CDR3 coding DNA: TGTGCCAGCTCGCTACAGGGGGACTCTGGCTACACCTTC. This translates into CASSLQGDSGYTF.

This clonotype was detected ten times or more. The CDR3 loop is CASSLTGLQLNQPQHF. CDR3 DNA sequence: TGTGCCAGCAGTCTGACAGGGCTCCAACTCAATCAGCCCCAGCATTTT. The V gene is TRBV6-6, the J gene TRBJ1-5, with TRBD1 identical over 7 bases. The V segment lost 5 bases and the J segment 3 bases; nucleotides outside the gene matches: 10. Germline V gives CDR1 MNHNY, CDR2 SVGAGI (reference sequence). This CDR3 comprises 16 residues.

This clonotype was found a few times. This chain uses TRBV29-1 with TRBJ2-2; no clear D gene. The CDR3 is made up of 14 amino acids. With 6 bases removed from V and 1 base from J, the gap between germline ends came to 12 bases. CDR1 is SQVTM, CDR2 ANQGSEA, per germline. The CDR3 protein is CSVADTLNTGELFF. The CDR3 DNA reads TGCAGCGTAGCTGACACATTGAACACCGGGGAGCTGTTTTTT.

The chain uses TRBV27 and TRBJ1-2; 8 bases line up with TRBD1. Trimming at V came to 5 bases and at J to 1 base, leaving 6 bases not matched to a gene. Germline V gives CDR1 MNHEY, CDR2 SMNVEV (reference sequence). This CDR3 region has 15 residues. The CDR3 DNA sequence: TGTGCCAGCAGTCTGCAGGGGGCGGGTAACTATGGCTACACCTTC. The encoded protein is CASSLQGAGNYGYTF.

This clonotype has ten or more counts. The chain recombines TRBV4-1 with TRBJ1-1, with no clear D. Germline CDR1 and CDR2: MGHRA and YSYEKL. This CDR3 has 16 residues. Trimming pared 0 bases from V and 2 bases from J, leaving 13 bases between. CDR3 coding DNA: TGCGCCAGCAGCCAAGAGTTCGGAGAAATAAACACTGAAGCTTTCTTT. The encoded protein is CASSQEFGEINTEAFF.

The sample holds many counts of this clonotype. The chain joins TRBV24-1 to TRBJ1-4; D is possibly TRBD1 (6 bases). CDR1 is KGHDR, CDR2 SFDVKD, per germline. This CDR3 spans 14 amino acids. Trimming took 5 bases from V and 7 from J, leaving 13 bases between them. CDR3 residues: CATSGPGASEKLFF. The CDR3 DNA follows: TGTGCCACCAGTGGTCCGGGGGCGAGTGAAAAACTGTTTTTT.